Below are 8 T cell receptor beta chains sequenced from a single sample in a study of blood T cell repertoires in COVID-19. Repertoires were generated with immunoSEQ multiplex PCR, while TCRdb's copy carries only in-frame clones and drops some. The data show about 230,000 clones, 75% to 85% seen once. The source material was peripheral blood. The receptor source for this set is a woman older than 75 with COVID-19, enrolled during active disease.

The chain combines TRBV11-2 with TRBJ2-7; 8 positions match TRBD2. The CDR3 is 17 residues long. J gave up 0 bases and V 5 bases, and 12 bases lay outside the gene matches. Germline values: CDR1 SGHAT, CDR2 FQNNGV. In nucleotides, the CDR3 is TGTGCCAGCAGCCTCCCGGGACTAGGGTCGGTCTCCTACGAGCAGTACTTC. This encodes CASSLPGLGSVSYEQYF.

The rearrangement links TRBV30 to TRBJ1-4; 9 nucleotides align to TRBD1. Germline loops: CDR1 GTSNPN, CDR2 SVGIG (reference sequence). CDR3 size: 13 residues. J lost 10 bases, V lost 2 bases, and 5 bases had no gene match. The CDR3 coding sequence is TGTGCCTGGAGTCGGACAGGGGTAGGAAAACTGTTTTTT. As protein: CAWSRTGVGKLFF.

Here the CDR3 reads CASSALRTATGYTF. As DNA, the CDR3 is TGTGCCAGCAGCGCCCTCCGGACAGCTACTGGCTACACCTTC. V usage is TRBV2 and J usage is TRBJ1-2, with D perhaps TRBD1 (6 bases). Trimming removed 6 bases from V and 7 bases from J, with 18 bases in between. The CDR3 runs 14 residues. Germline-derived CDR1 and CDR2 are SNHLY and FYNNEI. Full variable domain (missing parts from reference TRBV2 and TRBJ1-2): EPEVTQTPSHQVTQMGQEVILRCVPISNHLYFYWYRQILGQKVEFLVSFYNNEISEKSEIFDDQFSVERPDGSNFTLKIRSTKLEDSAMYFCASSALRTATGYTFGSGTRLTVV.

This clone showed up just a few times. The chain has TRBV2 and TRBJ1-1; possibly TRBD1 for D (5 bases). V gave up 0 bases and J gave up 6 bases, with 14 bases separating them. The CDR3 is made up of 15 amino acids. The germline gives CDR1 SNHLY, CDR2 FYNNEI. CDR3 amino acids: CASSEAGGYMAEAFF. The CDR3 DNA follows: TGTGCCAGCAGTGAAGCGGGGGGGTATATGGCTGAAGCTTTCTTT.

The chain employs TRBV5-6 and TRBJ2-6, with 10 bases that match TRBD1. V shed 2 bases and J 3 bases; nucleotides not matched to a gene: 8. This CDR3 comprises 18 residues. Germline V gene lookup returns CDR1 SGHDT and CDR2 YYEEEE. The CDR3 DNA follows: TGTGCCAGCAGCTTAAGGGACAGGGGATTAAGTGGGGCCAACGTCCTGACTTTC. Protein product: CASSLRDRGLSGANVLTF.

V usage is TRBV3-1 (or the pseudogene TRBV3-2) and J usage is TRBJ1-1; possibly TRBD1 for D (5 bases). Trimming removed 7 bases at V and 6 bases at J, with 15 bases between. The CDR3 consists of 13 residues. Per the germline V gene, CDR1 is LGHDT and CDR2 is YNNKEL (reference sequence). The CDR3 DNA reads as TGTGCCAGCACCCCGGGGGGGGTATCTGAAGCTTTCTTT. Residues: CASTPGGVSEAFF.

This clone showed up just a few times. CDR3 sequence reads: CASSLMVAGGDNEQFF. CDR3 coding DNA: TGTGCCAGCAGCTTAATGGTAGCGGGAGGGGACAATGAGCAGTTCTTC. The chain carries TRBV7-8 and TRBJ2-1, with TRBD2 identical over 11 bases. With 2 bases clipped from V and 5 bases from J, the junction kept 5 bases outside the gene matches. CDR1 is SGHVS, CDR2 FQNEAQ, per germline. The length of the CDR3 is 16 residues.

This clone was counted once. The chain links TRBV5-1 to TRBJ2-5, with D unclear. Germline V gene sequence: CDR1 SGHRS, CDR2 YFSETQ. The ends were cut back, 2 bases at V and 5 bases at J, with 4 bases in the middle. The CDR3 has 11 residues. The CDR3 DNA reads TGCGCCAGCAGCTTCTCCGAGACCCAGTACTTC. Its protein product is CASSFSETQYF.